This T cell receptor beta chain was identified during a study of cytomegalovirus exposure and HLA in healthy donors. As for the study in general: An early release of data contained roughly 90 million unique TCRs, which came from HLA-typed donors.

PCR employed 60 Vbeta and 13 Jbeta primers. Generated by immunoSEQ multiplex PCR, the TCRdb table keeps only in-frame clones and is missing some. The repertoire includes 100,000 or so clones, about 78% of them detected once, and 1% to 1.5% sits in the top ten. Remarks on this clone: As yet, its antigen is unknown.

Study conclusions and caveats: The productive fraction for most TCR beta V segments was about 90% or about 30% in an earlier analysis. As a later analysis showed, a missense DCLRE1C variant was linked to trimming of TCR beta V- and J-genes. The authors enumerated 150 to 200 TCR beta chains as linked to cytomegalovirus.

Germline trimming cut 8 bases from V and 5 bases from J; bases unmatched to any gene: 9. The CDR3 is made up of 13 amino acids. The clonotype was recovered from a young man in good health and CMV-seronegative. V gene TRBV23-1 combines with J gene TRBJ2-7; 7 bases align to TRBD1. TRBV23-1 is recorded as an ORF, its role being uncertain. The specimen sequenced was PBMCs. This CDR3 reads CASRQTGVNEQYF. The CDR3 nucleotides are TGCGCCAGCCGACAAACAGGGGTCAACGAGCAGTACTTC.